The 31 T cell receptor beta chains listed next were all sequenced from one sample in a study of regulatory T cells in long-lasting Graves disease (dated by TCRdb to about 2021). To prepare the library, multiplex PCR was applied. The data were produced on an Illumina HiSeq 4000. iRepertoire HTBI primers and Arm-PCR amplification of CDR3 regions were used to construct TCR beta libraries. TCRdb reprocessed the public reads (quality trimming at Q25 with fastp, clone calling with MiXCR) and kept in-frame beta chains. Each record represents a unique CDR3 protein, reported with the most common genes and DNA among its rows. The sample table holds about 370,000 distinct CDR3 sequences, of which roughly 15% were seen once. Clones ranked in the top ten supply 22% of the sample. The sample's time point label, decoded: newly diagnosed GD, antithyroid drugs for less than 3 months. For both TCR sequencing and RNA sequencing, RNA was extracted from PBMCs using TRIzol.

The sample here was peripheral blood mononuclear cells (PBMCs), taken at new diagnosis, from a patient treated with antithyroid drugs. These receptor sequences come from a female donor with Graves disease.

The V call is TRBV27, the J call TRBJ2-1, with TRBD2 matching over 7 bases. Germline-derived CDR1 and CDR2 are MNHEY and SMNVEV (reference sequence). V shed 3 bases, J shed 1 base, and the junction held 9 bases outside the gene matches. The CDR3 extends over 17 amino acids. The CDR3 coding sequence is TGTGCCAGCAGTTTCCTTCTAGCGGAAAGTTCCTACAATGAGCAGTTCTTC. Translation gives CASSFLLAESSYNEQFF.

This clonotype appeared many times. The chain uses TRBV27 and TRBJ2-1, with D hard to call. Trimming left V 5 bases short and J 6 bases short, with 11 bases between. Germline V lookup: CDR1 MNHEY, CDR2 SMNVEV (reference sequence). The CDR3 loop spans 13 amino acids. The CDR3 loop is CASSPTVGNEQFF. In nucleotides, the CDR3 is TGTGCCAGCAGTCCCACAGTAGGCAATGAGCAGTTCTTC.

This clonotype was counted many times. CDR3 DNA: TGTGCCAGCAGCCAGGGACAGGGAGGTGCCGGGGAGCTGTTTTTT. Its protein product is CASSQGQGGAGELFF. This chain connects TRBV3-1 to TRBJ2-2, with 9 bases fitting TRBD1. This CDR3 contains 15 residues. V lost 3 bases and J lost 6; bases outside the gene matches: 5. CDR1 is LGHDT, CDR2 YNNKEL, per germline (reference sequence). Drawing the rest from reference TRBV3-1 and TRBJ2-2, the complete variable domain is DTAVSQTPKYLVTQMGNDKSIKCEQNLGHDTMYWYKQDSKKFLKIMFSYNNKELIINETVPNRFSPKSPDKAHLNLHINSLELGDSAVYFCASSQGQGGAGELFFGEGSRLTVL.

This clonotype was seen repeatedly, ten times or more. The V and J genes are TRBV20-1 and TRBJ1-4, with D perhaps matching TRBD1 (6 bases). CDR1 and CDR2 (germline): DFQATT, SNEGSKA (reference sequence). The CDR3 contains 15 residues. V was shortened by 0 bases and J by 5 bases, with 13 bases between the two germline ends. Written as DNA, the CDR3 is TGCAGTGCTAGAGATGGGGGTAGGGGGAATGAAAAACTGTTTTTT. Amino acids: CSARDGGRGNEKLFF.

In this sample, this clonotype turned up many times. The rearrangement joins TRBV11-2 to TRBJ2-3; TRBD2 matches 8 bases. The trim removed 5 bases at V and 0 bases at J, leaving 4 bases unmatched. The CDR3 covers 15 residues. Germline CDR1 and CDR2: SGHAT and FQNNGV. This CDR3 is CASSPAGVSTDTQYF. Written as DNA, the CDR3 is TGTGCCAGCAGCCCAGCGGGGGTTAGCACAGATACGCAGTATTTT.

This clonotype has a count of ten or more. This rearrangement joins TRBV20-1 to TRBJ2-7; the match to TRBD1 covers 9 bases. The CDR3 spans 12 residues. Germline lookup yields CDR1 DFQATT and CDR2 SNEGSKA (reference sequence). J lost 5 bases, V lost 4 bases, and 3 bases had no gene match. The CDR3 spells CSATDRGNEQYF. CDR3 nucleotides: TGCAGTGCTACGGACAGGGGTAACGAGCAGTACTTC.

This clonotype came up many times. The chain has TRBV28 and TRBJ2-7, with TRBD1 identical over 9 bases. The germline gives CDR1 MDHEN, CDR2 SYDVKM. This CDR3 spans 15 amino acids. V trimming: 6 bases; J trimming: 3 bases; junction bases outside the gene matches: 9. CDR3 sequence reads: CASRPPDRGDYEQYF. The CDR3 DNA follows: TGTGCCAGCAGACCCCCGGACAGGGGCGACTACGAGCAGTACTTC.

Remarks on this clonotype: This sequence may be a read error, since a much larger clone differs from it by one base. V gene TRBV4-2 combines with J gene TRBJ2-2; a weak D match, TRBD2 (6 bases). This CDR3 comprises 16 residues. Trimming removed 4 bases from V and 4 bases from J, with 16 bases in between. Germline CDR1 and CDR2: LGHNA and YNFKEQ. CDR3 amino acids: CASSRALGRTTGELFF. The CDR3 DNA sequence: TGTGCCAGCAGCCGCGCCCTGGGGAGGACCACCGGGGAGCTGTTTTTT.

This clonotype came up many times. At one end, the junction sequence differs from germline, possibly due to a read error. The chain links TRBV5-1 to TRBJ2-3, with TRBD1 as a possible D gene (5 bases). Germline-derived CDR1 and CDR2 are SGHRS and YFSETQ. The CDR3 is made up of 14 amino acids. The CDR3 sequence: CASSWAGNTDTQYF. Written as DNA, the CDR3 is TGTGCCAGCAGCTGGGCAGGGAACACAGATACGCAGTATTTT.

This clonotype was counted at least ten times. The J gene is TRBJ2-7, the V gene TRBV4-1, with D unclear. V was clipped by 1 base and J by 2 bases, with 12 bases between them. CDR3 size: 15 residues. The germline gives CDR1 MGHRA, CDR2 YSYEKL. The CDR3 sequence: CASSQVVTVTYEQYF. CDR3 DNA: TGCGCCAGCAGCCAAGTCGTGACGGTGACCTACGAGCAGTACTTC.

This clonotype was observed at least ten times. The V gene is TRBV6-5, the J gene TRBJ1-5; no clear D. Germline-derived CDR1 and CDR2 are MNHEY and SVGAGI. V was pared by 2 bases and J by 16 bases, with 15 bases between. The CDR3 has 12 residues. This chain's CDR3 is CASSYGQTLRHF. The CDR3 DNA sequence: TGTGCCAGCAGTTACGGGCAGACTCTTCGACATTTT.

The sample holds a few counts of this clonotype. The gene calls are TRBV5-4 and TRBJ2-7; D is perhaps TRBD2 (5 bases). The ends were cut back, 0 bases at V and 3 bases at J, with 7 bases in the middle. Germline V lookup: CDR1 SGHNT, CDR2 YYREEE (reference sequence). The CDR3 sequence is 13 residues long. The DNA of the CDR3 is TGTGCCAGCAGCTTGGTGGGAGTCTACGAGCAGTACTTC. The encoded protein is CASSLVGVYEQYF. Together with reference TRBV5-4 and TRBJ2-7, the CDR3 gives the full variable domain: ETGVTQSPTHLIKTRGQQVTLRCSSQSGHNTVSWYQQALGQGPQFIFQYYREEENGRGNFPPRFSGLQFPNYSSELNVNALELDDSALYLCASSLVGVYEQYFGPGTRLTVT.

The chain joins TRBV6-1 to TRBJ1-1; weak D call: TRBD1 (5 bases). V dropped 8 bases and J dropped 3 bases, with 25 bases sitting between them. There are 17 residues in the CDR3. Germline values: CDR1 MNHNS, CDR2 SASEGT. The CDR3 loop reads CASCGGGTLVGDTEAFF. CDR3 sequence (DNA): TGTGCCAGCTGCGGGGGGGGAACTTTGGTGGGGGACACTGAAGCTTTCTTT.

As for this clonotype: Possible read error: a much larger clone is one base away. The V call is TRBV5-1, the J call TRBJ2-5; 8 bases agree with TRBD1. The CDR3 loop spans 15 amino acids. CDR1 is SGHRS, CDR2 YFSETQ, per germline. The V gene end was trimmed by 3 bases and the J gene end by 5 bases; junction bases not matched to a gene: 9. CDR3 in amino acids: CASSSPGQVWETQYF. CDR3 nucleotide sequence: TGCGCCAGCAGCTCTCCGGGACAGGTGTGGGAGACCCAGTACTTC. The whole variable domain, filled in from reference TRBV5-1 and TRBJ2-5, reads KAGVTQTPRYLIKTRGQQVTLSCSPISGHRSVSWYQQTPGQGLQFLFEYFSETQRNKGNFPGRFSGRQFSNSRSEMNVSTLELGDSALYLCASSSPGQVWETQYFGPGTRLLVL.

A few counts support this clonotype. The chain links TRBV4-2 to TRBJ2-1, with TRBD1 identical over 9 bases. CDR3 length: 15 amino acids. CDR1 is LGHNA, CDR2 YNFKEQ, per germline. The V gene end was trimmed by 1 base and the J gene end by 8 bases; junction bases not matched to a gene: 6. The CDR3 loop is CASSQGTGVLDEQFF. CDR3 DNA: TGTGCCAGCAGCCAAGGGACAGGGGTTCTGGATGAGCAGTTCTTC.

This clonotype was seen ten or more times. The chain is built from TRBV20-1 and TRBJ2-5; 9 bases agree with TRBD2. J gave up 2 bases and V 6 bases, and 4 bases lay outside the gene matches. The CDR3 covers 13 residues. CDR1 DFQATT and CDR2 SNEGSKA come from the germline V gene (reference sequence). CDR3 sequence (DNA): TGCAGTGCAGATACTAGCGGGCAAGAGACCCAGTACTTC. It specifies CSADTSGQETQYF.

This chain joins TRBV27 and TRBJ1-5; 8 nucleotides agree with TRBD1. Germline CDR1 MNHEY, CDR2 SMNVEV (reference sequence). V gave up 5 bases and J gave up 1 base; unmatched junction bases: 7. The CDR3 has 16 amino acids. For the CDR3, the DNA is TGTGCCAGCAGTCCTCGGACAGGGCCGAGCAATCAGCCCCAGCATTTT. Translated, it gives CASSPRTGPSNQPQHF.

In regard to this clonotype: Without the conserved terminal phenylalanine or tryptophan, this CDR3 likely stems from a read error. The chain carries TRBV7-9 and TRBJ2-1, with D perhaps matching TRBD1 (7 bases). V lost 1 base, J lost 8 bases, and 12 bases lay in between. The CDR3 extends over 14 amino acids. The germline V gene encodes CDR1 SEHNR and CDR2 FQNEAQ (reference sequence). The CDR3 DNA sequence: TGTGCCAGCAGCTTAGGAACAGGGGAGGATGAGCAGTTCCTC. It yields the protein CASSLGTGEDEQFL.

In its sample, this clonotype was seen many times. The CDR3 region is CASSLVALSYNEQFF. The CDR3 coding sequence is TGTGCCAGCAGCTTAGTAGCGCTCTCCTACAATGAGCAGTTCTTC. This chain links TRBV7-9 with TRBJ2-1; possible D gene TRBD2, 5 bases. The CDR3 loop spans 15 amino acids. Trimming pared 1 base from V and 0 bases from J, leaving 7 bases between. The V gene's germline CDR1 is SEHNR and CDR2 FQNEAQ (reference sequence). The entire variable domain, with the rest obtained from reference TRBV7-9 and TRBJ2-1, is as follows: DTGVSQNPRHKITKRGQNVTFRCDPISEHNRLYWYRQTLGQGPEFLTYFQNEAQLEKSRLLSDRFSAERPKGSFSTLEIQRTEQGDSAMYLCASSLVALSYNEQFFGPGTRLTVL.

J is TRBJ2-3 and V is TRBV7-9; D uncertain. In germline, CDR1 is SEHNR, CDR2 FQNEAQ (reference sequence). Trimming took off 5 bases at V and 2 bases at J, with 17 bases between the two ends. The CDR3 sequence is 16 residues long. This CDR3 is CASSQPEFPYTDTQYF. CDR3 DNA: TGTGCCAGCAGCCAGCCCGAATTCCCCTACACAGATACGCAGTATTTT.

The gene calls are TRBV20-1 and TRBJ2-3, with 7 positions matching TRBD2. This CDR3 has 16 amino acids. The trim removed 3 bases at V and 0 bases at J, leaving 9 bases unmatched. Germline assignment: CDR1 DFQATT and CDR2 SNEGSKA (reference sequence). CDR3: CSASSVTSASTDTQYF. In DNA, the CDR3 is TGCAGTGCTAGTTCCGTAACTAGCGCTAGCACAGATACGCAGTATTTT.

This clonotype was seen ten or more times. The chain couples TRBV3-1 to TRBJ2-7; 8 bases map to TRBD1. CDR3 length: 15 amino acids. The ends lost 0 bases at V and 4 bases at J; junction bases unmatched: 5. From germline, CDR1 is LGHDT and CDR2 YNNKEL (reference sequence). The CDR3 is CASSQDRGRSYEQYF. The CDR3, as DNA: TGTGCCAGCAGCCAAGACAGGGGGCGAAGTTACGAGCAGTACTTC.

This clonotype occurred many times. The CDR3, as DNA: TGTGCCAGCAGCGTAGGTACAGGGAGCGGTGGGCCCCAGCATTTT. Its translation: CASSVGTGSGGPQHF. The chain recombines TRBV9 with TRBJ1-5; a weak D match, TRBD1 (6 bases). V was cut by 0 bases and J by 9 bases, with 16 bases left in between. Germline V gene lookup returns CDR1 SGDLS and CDR2 YYNGEE. The CDR3 sequence is 15 residues long.

This clonotype was found many times. The chain has TRBV20-1 and TRBJ1-6; D gene unclear. From germline, CDR1 is DFQATT and CDR2 SNEGSKA (reference sequence). V was clipped by 3 bases and J by 7 bases, with 10 bases between them. CDR3 size: 13 residues. DNA of the CDR3: TGCAGTGCTAGTTCGCGGGGAAATTCACCCCTCCACTTT. Its protein product is CSASSRGNSPLHF.

This clonotype was counted many times. The J gene is TRBJ2-1, the V gene TRBV20-1, with 12 bases that match TRBD2. V lost 2 bases, J lost 9 bases, and 5 bases stayed unmatched. Germline CDR1 and CDR2: DFQATT and SNEGSKA (reference sequence). The CDR3 has 14 amino acids. CDR3 sequence reads: CSARRTSGMGEQFF. Here the CDR3 DNA reads TGCAGTGCTAGAAGGACTAGCGGGATGGGTGAGCAGTTCTTC.

The chain joins TRBV12-3 or TRBV12-4 to TRBJ1-1; possible D gene TRBD1, 5 bases. There are 15 residues in the CDR3. V shed 6 bases and J shed 4 bases, with 18 bases lying between them. The CDR3 DNA sequence: TGTGCCAGCAGGCGGACAAGGGGACTCAGCACTGAAGCTTTCTTT. Translated: CASRRTRGLSTEAFF.

This clonotype was picked up many times. The genes are TRBV12-3 or TRBV12-4 and TRBJ1-1; D gene uncertain. The CDR3 is 15 residues long. Trimming pared 2 bases from V and 4 bases from J, leaving 14 bases between. The CDR3 coding sequence is TGTGCCAGCAGTTTATCCCCGGGAGTGAGCACTGAAGCTTTCTTT. It encodes CASSLSPGVSTEAFF.

This clonotype was detected many times. The V and J genes are TRBV7-9 and TRBJ2-1, with 8 bases matching TRBD1. V lost 5 bases and J lost 2; bases outside the gene matches: 11. This CDR3 is 17 amino acids long. Per germline, CDR1 SEHNR and CDR2 FQNEAQ (reference sequence). CDR3 sequence: CASSPNTGQVTYNEQFF. The CDR3 region has the DNA TGTGCCAGCAGCCCAAACACGGGACAGGTTACCTACAATGAGCAGTTCTTC.

This clonotype has ten or more counts. J is TRBJ2-3 and V is TRBV12-5; D possibly matches TRBD1 or TRBD2 (6 bases each). Per germline, CDR1 LGHNT and CDR2 FRNRAP. CDR3 length: 10 residues. V was clipped by 9 bases and J by 8 bases, with 9 bases between them. This chain's CDR3 is CASGGGTQYF. For the CDR3, the DNA is TGTGCTAGCGGGGGCGGTACGCAGTATTTT.

This clonotype was found many times. V is TRBV7-2 and J is TRBJ2-1, with TRBD2 matching 15 bases. Looked up from germline, CDR1 is SGHTA and CDR2 is FQGNSA. The CDR3 totals 18 residues. V lost 2 bases to trimming and J lost 7 bases; unmatched junction nucleotides: 9. CDR3 in amino acids: CASSLRTSGRGGVNEQFF. Written as DNA, the CDR3 is TGTGCCAGCAGCTTAAGGACTAGCGGGAGGGGGGGGGTGAATGAGCAGTTCTTC.

The V gene is TRBV6-1, the J gene TRBJ1-6, with D possibly TRBD1 on 5 matching bases. Trimming removed 10 bases from V and 9 bases from J, with 7 bases in between. This CDR3 spans 10 amino acids. Per germline, CDR1 MNHNS and CDR2 SASEGT. CDR3 amino acids: CAIGGSPLHF. CDR3 bases: TGTGCCATCGGGGGTTCACCCCTCCACTTT.